A selection of T cell receptor beta chains follows, all from one sample in a study of T cells in narcolepsy. The method was immunoSEQ multiplex PCR; TCRdb's version includes in-frame clones alone and lacks a portion of them. This sample has 26,000 or so clones, with 75% to 85% found just once. Input material: CD45RA- memory CD4+ T cells from PBMCs. These receptors were collected from a human donor with narcolepsy. CDR3s include the opening cysteine and the closing phenylalanine or tryptophan. D genes are given only for firm matches. Size tells how often a clone was seen (once, few, many) or the class of an expanded clone, and some rows leave it out.

J gene	D gene	CDR3 length	V gene	clone size	CDR3 DNA	CDR3 protein
TRBJ1-1	.	14	TRBV12-2	.	TGTGCAAGTCGCCCAGGGGGTGGGGACACTGAAGCTTTCTTT	CASRPGGGDTEAFF
TRBJ1-4	.	15	TRBV7-9	.	TGTGCCAGCAGCCCGGCAGGGTACGCTAATGAAAAACTGTTTTTT	CASSPAGYANEKLFF
TRBJ1-2	TRBD1	14	TRBV5-1	.	TGCGCCAGCAGCCCCGGACAGGGAAGGGAAGGCTACACCTTC	CASSPGQGREGYTF
TRBJ1-6	.	13	TRBV2	.	TGTGCCAGCATCGCAGAATATAATTCACCCCTCCACTTT	CASIAEYNSPLHF
TRBJ2-3	.	16	TRBV18	few	TGTGCCAGCTCATTCTCCGGGCCGGAAAGCACAGATACGCAGTATTTT	CASSFSGPESTDTQYF
TRBJ2-2	TRBD1	15	TRBV6-6	.	TGTGCCAGCAGTGCTAGCTCACAGGGGGCCGGGGAGCTGTTTTTT	CASSASSQGAGELFF
TRBJ2-3	TRBD2	16	TRBV9	.	TGTGCCAGCAGCGTAGAGGCGGGGGGGCATTCAGATACGCAGTATTTT	CASSVEAGGHSDTQYF
TRBJ2-7	.	14	TRBV4-2	once	TGTGCCAGCAGCCAAGTCGCGGGGACCTACGAGCAGTACTTC	CASSQVAGTYEQYF
TRBJ1-3	.	16	TRBV5-4	.	TGTGCCAGCAGCTCCGGGGGACGGTTCTCTGGAAACACCATATATTTT	CASSSGGRFSGNTIYF
TRBJ2-5	.	13	TRBV11-3	.	TGTGCCAGCAGCAATGACCCATCGGAGACCCAGTACTTC	CASSNDPSETQYF